Shown below are 8 T cell receptor beta chains from a single sample sequenced in a study of cytomegalovirus exposure and HLA in healthy donors. 60 Vbeta and 13 Jbeta primers were used in PCR. The table came from immunoSEQ multiplex PCR; TCRdb's copy has only in-frame clones and leaves some out. Of approximately 150,000 clones in the sample, 87% were seen once. Sequencing was done on a sample of PBMCs. The receptor source for this set is a woman aged 30 to 39 in good health and CMV-seronegative.

To note about this clone: Different DNA sequences within this sample yield the same CDR3. DNA for the CDR3: TGTGCCAGCAGCCGACTAGCGACCTCCTACGAGCAGTACTTC. It specifies CASSRLATSYEQYF. This chain joins TRBV7-2 and TRBJ2-7; the match to TRBD2 covers 8 bases. V lost 5 bases and J lost 0; bases outside the gene matches: 3. CDR1 and CDR2 (germline): SGHTA, FQGNSA. The CDR3 sequence is 14 residues long. The entire variable domain, with the rest obtained from reference TRBV7-2 and TRBJ2-7, is as follows: GAGVSQSPSNKVTEKGKDVELRCDPISGHTALYWYRQSLGQGLEFLIYFQGNSAPDKSGLPSDRFSAERTGGSVSTLTIQRTQQEDSAVYLCASSRLATSYEQYFGPGTRLTVT.

This clone is a singleton in its sample. The chain combines TRBV6-1 with TRBJ1-4; 7 bases line up with TRBD1. This CDR3 contains 14 residues. Germline CDR1 reads MNHNS; CDR2 reads SASEGT. The trim removed 8 bases at V and 6 bases at J, leaving 9 bases unmatched. As DNA, the CDR3 is TGTGCCAGCCGCCAACAGGGGATGTATGAAAAACTGTTTTTT. Protein: CASRQQGMYEKLFF.

V gene TRBV7-9 combines with J gene TRBJ2-3; 15 bases map to TRBD2. This CDR3 has 18 residues. CDR1 and CDR2 (germline): SEHNR, FQNEAQ (reference sequence). After removal of 5 bases from V and 4 bases from J, the junction contained 10 bases not matched to a gene. For the CDR3, the DNA is TGTGCCAGCAGCCCTGGACTAGCGGGAGGGCCCGGGGCAGATACGCAGTATTTT. Amino acids: CASSPGLAGGPGADTQYF.

This clone was seen just once. V and J are TRBV5-4 and TRBJ2-5, with a possible D match to TRBD1 (6 bases). Per the germline V gene, CDR1 is SGHNT and CDR2 is YYREEE (reference sequence). The CDR3 contains 15 residues. V was trimmed by 2 bases and J by 5 bases, leaving 16 bases between them. The CDR3 DNA sequence: TGTGCCAGCAGCTTCGTTGTGGGGGCCCGGGAGACCCAGTACTTC. This codes for CASSFVVGARETQYF.

The rearrangement uses TRBV15 and TRBJ2-7, with TRBD1 as a possible D gene (6 bases). CDR1 and CDR2 from the germline V gene are LNHNV and YYDKDF (reference sequence). The CDR3 is 14 residues long. Trimming took off 1 base at V and 3 bases at J, with 10 bases between the two ends. The CDR3 DNA is TGTGCCACCAGCAGAGGGACAGAGAGCTACGAGCAGTACTTC. Translated: CATSRGTESYEQYF.

DNA of the CDR3: TGTGCCAGTAGTCTTACGGAGCGGGCCAAAAACATTCAGTACTTC. Amino acids: CASSLTERAKNIQYF. This chain joins TRBV19 and TRBJ2-4; perhaps TRBD2 as D (5 bases). V shed 5 bases and J shed 1 base, with 12 bases lying between them. The germline CDR1 and CDR2 sequences are LNHDA and SQIVND (reference sequence). This CDR3 contains 15 residues.

This chain uses TRBV10-1 with TRBJ2-1, with 7 bases fitting TRBD2. This CDR3 comprises 13 residues. Losses at the gene ends were 7 bases for V and 8 bases for J; bases not matched to a gene: 8. Germline CDR1 and CDR2: WNHNN and SYGVQD (reference sequence). CDR3 in DNA: TGCGCCAGCACGACGGGGAGGGGCGATGAGCAGTTCTTC. As protein: CASTTGRGDEQFF.

J is TRBJ1-1 and V is TRBV27; 7 bases are a match to TRBD1. CDR1 and CDR2 from the germline V gene are MNHEY and SMNVEV (reference sequence). The CDR3 sequence is 15 residues long. J lost 8 bases, V lost 3 bases, and 12 bases had no gene match. The CDR3 is CASSFRRGRDSEAFF. The CDR3 region has the DNA TGTGCCAGCAGTTTTCGTCGAGGTCGGGACAGCGAAGCTTTCTTT.